These 30 T cell receptor beta chains came from one sample sequenced in a study of graft-versus-host responses after intestinal transplantation. Measured with immunoSEQ multiplex PCR; TCRdb has only the in-frame clones, and not every one. Here the sample spans tens of thousands of clones, 75% to 90% being singletons. No antigens are known for them. Sequenced here: unstimulated CD4+ T cells sorted from spleen or lymph node cells, sampled before intestinal transplant. These receptors all stem from a human donor who received an intestinal transplant.

The rearrangement uses TRBV5-1 and TRBJ2-5, with 9 bases identical to TRBD1. The CDR3 is made up of 14 amino acids. J lost 5 bases, V lost 4 bases, and 6 bases had no gene match. Germline lookup yields CDR1 SGHRS and CDR2 YFSETQ. The CDR3 DNA sequence: TGCGCCAGCAGCACACAGGGGGCGGAGGAGACCCAGTACTTC. As protein: CASSTQGAEETQYF.

The V gene is TRBV11-2, the J gene TRBJ2-7; 10 bases agree with TRBD2. The V segment lost 1 base and the J segment 2 bases; nucleotides outside the gene matches: 5. Germline loops: CDR1 SGHAT, CDR2 FQNNGV. CDR3 length: 16 amino acids. The chain's CDR3 is CASSLGPSGGAYEQYF. CDR3 coding DNA: TGTGCCAGCAGCTTAGGCCCGAGCGGGGGGGCCTACGAGCAGTACTTC.

The chain employs TRBV15 and TRBJ2-1; 8 bases are a match to TRBD2. J gave up 5 bases and V 0 bases, and 9 bases lay outside the gene matches. In germline, CDR1 is LNHNV, CDR2 YYDKDF (reference sequence). The CDR3 has 17 residues. The CDR3 region is CATSRDRGGALNNEQFF. Here the CDR3 DNA reads TGTGCCACCAGCAGAGATCGGGGGGGGGCGTTGAACAATGAGCAGTTCTTC.

This clone was found a few times. The chain couples TRBV10-3 to TRBJ2-2; D is uncertain. Germline CDR1 ENHRY, CDR2 SYGVKD. The CDR3 sequence is 12 residues long. V dropped 3 bases and J dropped 3 bases, with 2 bases sitting between them. The CDR3 bases are TGTGCCATCAGTGACTACACCGGGGAGCTGTTTTTT. Translating it yields CAISDYTGELFF.

The V call is TRBV6-5, the J call TRBJ1-5, with 10 positions matching TRBD1. Per the germline V gene, CDR1 is MNHEY and CDR2 is SVGAGI. The CDR3 has 13 residues. V was clipped by 6 bases and J by 7 bases; unmatched bases: 3. DNA of the CDR3: TGTGCCAGCAGCCGGGACAGGGGCCAGCCCCAGCATTTT. Its protein product is CASSRDRGQPQHF.

V and J are TRBV4-2 and TRBJ1-3, with a possible D match to TRBD1 (5 bases). The ends were cut back, 2 bases at V and 0 bases at J, with 14 bases in the middle. The CDR3 spans 17 residues. CDR1 and CDR2 (germline): LGHNA, YNFKEQ. The CDR3 nucleotides read TGTGCCAGCAGCCAACTGGGGCCTGGGTTCTCTGGAAACACCATATATTTT. This codes for CASSQLGPGFSGNTIYF.

The chain couples TRBV9 to TRBJ2-3; 8 bases match TRBD1. Germline V gives CDR1 SGDLS, CDR2 YYNGEE. The CDR3 length is 17 residues. J gave up 3 bases and V 0 bases, and 9 bases lay outside the gene matches. CDR3 in amino acids: CASSVESWGTGTDTQYF. The CDR3 nucleotides read TGTGCCAGCAGCGTAGAAAGTTGGGGGACAGGTACAGATACGCAGTATTTT.

V gene TRBV5-1 combines with J gene TRBJ1-1; D perhaps matches TRBD1 (5 bases). CDR3 length: 14 residues. Between the trimmed V and J ends, which lost 0 bases and 1 base, there was a span of 7 bases. CDR1 and CDR2 (germline): SGHRS, YFSETQ. This CDR3 is CASSLGDRNTEAFF. Written as DNA, the CDR3 is TGCGCCAGCAGCTTGGGAGACAGGAACACTGAAGCTTTCTTT.

The chain has TRBV14 and TRBJ1-1; 9 nucleotides align to TRBD1. The CDR3 is 14 residues long. Trimming cost V 4 bases and J 4 bases; bases outside gene matches: 4. Germline loops: CDR1 SGHDN, CDR2 FVKESK. The CDR3 loop is CASSRTGVSTEAFF. CDR3 nucleotides: TGTGCCAGCAGCCGGACAGGGGTGAGCACTGAAGCTTTCTTT.

This clone was seen once. The rearrangement links TRBV29-1 to TRBJ1-1, with TRBD1 as a possible D gene (6 bases). The V gene's germline CDR1 is SQVTM and CDR2 ANQGSEA. This CDR3 spans 15 amino acids. The ends were cut back, 2 bases at V and 0 bases at J, with 13 bases in the middle. The CDR3 here is CSVEMDSKMNTEAFF. Written as DNA, the CDR3 is TGCAGCGTTGAAATGGACAGTAAGATGAACACTGAAGCTTTCTTT.

The V and J genes are TRBV5-1 and TRBJ1-1; TRBD1 is a possible D gene (6 bases). V dropped 0 bases and J dropped 5 bases, with 14 bases sitting between them. The CDR3 contains 15 residues. The V gene's germline CDR1 is SGHRS and CDR2 YFSETQ. Here the CDR3 reads CASSLVAGTKTEAFF. DNA for the CDR3: TGCGCCAGCAGCTTGGTGGCAGGGACAAAAACTGAAGCTTTCTTT.

The chain uses TRBV5-1 and TRBJ2-1; D might be TRBD1 (7 bases). V lost 2 bases to trimming and J lost 3 bases, with 15 bases between them. CDR1 SGHRS and CDR2 YFSETQ come from the germline V gene. This CDR3 is built from 16 residues. CDR3 loop: CASSFGRDRHYNEQFF. The CDR3 region has the DNA TGCGCCAGCAGCTTCGGGCGGGACAGACACTACAATGAGCAGTTCTTC.

This chain links TRBV11-2 with TRBJ2-7; D possibly corresponds to TRBD2 (6 bases). The germline V gene has CDR1 SGHAT and CDR2 FQNNGV. The CDR3 contains 14 residues. V lost 8 bases and J 0 bases, leaving 14 bases between the germline ends. CDR3 in DNA: TGTGCCAGCCACACTAGCTCGAGCTCCTACGAGCAGTACTTC. It codes for CASHTSSSSYEQYF.

This clone has a handful of counts. The rearrangement links TRBV5-6 to TRBJ1-2, with D possibly matching TRBD1 (6 bases). CDR1 SGHDT and CDR2 YYEEEE come from the germline V gene. There are 13 residues in the CDR3. Trimming pared 4 bases from V and 6 bases from J, leaving 13 bases between. The CDR3 DNA reads as TGTGCCAGCAGCCGCAGGACAGTCCATGGCTACACCTTC. The encoded protein is CASSRRTVHGYTF. The whole variable domain, remainder taken from reference TRBV5-6 and TRBJ1-2, is DAGVTQSPTHLIKTRGQQVTLRCSPKSGHDTVSWYQQALGQGPQFIFQYYEEEERQRGNFPDRFSGHQFPNYSSELNVNALLLGDSALYLCASSRRTVHGYTFGSGTRLTVV.

CDR3 loop: CASSPDGDNDGYTF. CDR3 bases: TGTGCCAGCAGCCCCGACGGGGACAACGACGGCTACACCTTC. The chain carries TRBV7-9 and TRBJ1-2, with TRBD1 as a possible D gene (6 bases). Trimming left V 5 bases short and J 8 bases short, with 18 bases between. The length of the CDR3 is 14 residues. The germline CDR1 and CDR2 sequences are SEHNR and FQNEAQ (reference sequence).

The J gene is TRBJ2-7, the V gene TRBV6-5; TRBD2 matches 9 bases. Unmatched junction bases numbered 4, after V lost 2 bases and J lost 2 bases. This CDR3 is built from 15 residues. CDR1 is MNHEY and CDR2 is SVGAGI in the germline V gene. The CDR3 DNA is TGTGCCAGCAGTTACGGAGCGGGGGGACCCTACGAGCAGTACTTC. Its translation: CASSYGAGGPYEQYF.

Written as DNA, the CDR3 is TGTGCCAGCAGTTGGTCCGGGACAATGAACACCGGGGAGCTGTTTTTT. Translation gives CASSWSGTMNTGELFF. V is TRBV27 and J is TRBJ2-2, with D perhaps matching TRBD1 (6 bases). Germline loops: CDR1 MNHEY, CDR2 SMNVEV (reference sequence). The CDR3 runs to 16 residues. V was clipped by 4 bases and J by 1 base, with 13 bases between them.

The chain carries TRBV5-1 and TRBJ2-6, with D maybe TRBD2 (5 bases). V lost 2 bases and J 4 bases, leaving 16 bases between the germline ends. The CDR3 totals 17 residues. Germline V CDR1 and CDR2: SGHRS, YFSETQ. CDR3 in amino acids: CASSLAGSPSGANVLTF. The CDR3 DNA reads as TGCGCCAGCAGCTTAGCAGGAAGCCCTAGCGGGGCCAACGTCCTGACTTTC.

This clone was seen a single time. The chain links TRBV5-1 to TRBJ2-5; D call uncertain. V was cut by 0 bases and J by 5 bases, with 5 bases left in between. The germline CDR1 and CDR2 sequences are SGHRS and YFSETQ. CDR3 length equals 12 residues. Here the CDR3 DNA reads TGCGCCAGCAGCTTGGTCGGGGAGACCCAGTACTTC. Protein: CASSLVGETQYF.

The chain couples TRBV2 to TRBJ1-3; D is unclear. V lost 0 bases to trimming and J lost 11 bases, with 5 bases between them. This CDR3 is built from 11 residues. CDR1 is SNHLY, CDR2 FYNNEI, per germline. The CDR3 DNA sequence: TGTGCCAGCAGTGAAGCGAGGTCCATATATTTT. Translated: CASSEARSIYF.

DNA for the CDR3: TGTGCCAGCAGTGAGGCCCCCAATCAGCCCCAGCATTTT. It translates to CASSEAPNQPQHF. The chain employs TRBV6-1 and TRBJ1-5; D remains unclear. Germline V lookup: CDR1 MNHNS, CDR2 SASEGT. With 3 bases removed from V and 3 bases from J, the gap between germline ends came to 6 bases. This CDR3 contains 13 residues.

The V call is TRBV5-1, the J call TRBJ2-7; D perhaps matches TRBD1 (5 bases). Germline CDR1 and CDR2: SGHRS and YFSETQ. The CDR3 has 13 residues. Trimming pared 4 bases from V and 1 base from J, leaving 9 bases between. CDR3 in amino acids: CASSHDSSYEQYF. Here the CDR3 DNA reads TGCGCCAGCAGCCACGACAGTTCCTACGAGCAGTACTTC.

The V and J genes are TRBV5-1 and TRBJ2-5; D gene uncertain. Germline V gives CDR1 SGHRS, CDR2 YFSETQ. Between the trimmed V and J ends, which lost 2 bases and 4 bases, there was a span of 3 bases. CDR3 length equals 11 residues. CDR3 in DNA: TGCGCCAGCAGCTTCGGAGAGACCCAGTACTTC. Amino acid sequence: CASSFGETQYF.

The chain combines TRBV10-2 with TRBJ2-1; 7 positions match TRBD1. CDR1 and CDR2 from the germline V gene are WSHSY and SAAADI. The CDR3 is 15 residues long. Germline trimming cut 3 bases from V and 7 bases from J; bases unmatched to any gene: 9. CDR3 sequence: CASSDQGVYRNEQFF. For the CDR3, the DNA is TGCGCCAGCAGTGATCAGGGGGTTTATAGGAATGAGCAGTTCTTC.

The genes are TRBV6-1 and TRBJ2-2; 10 bases fit TRBD1. CDR3 length: 15 amino acids. Losses at the gene ends were 7 bases for V and 5 bases for J; bases not matched to a gene: 7. Germline loops: CDR1 MNHNS, CDR2 SASEGT. CDR3 residues: CASTRTGGRTGELFF. The CDR3 DNA follows: TGTGCCAGCACCCGGACAGGGGGGAGGACCGGGGAGCTGTTTTTT.

This rearrangement joins TRBV5-4 to TRBJ1-4; D remains ambiguous. The CDR3 runs 15 residues. Germline CDR1 and CDR2: SGHNT and YYREEE (reference sequence). Trimming removed 4 bases from V and 4 bases from J, with 14 bases in between. The CDR3 loop is CASSPEGRNNEKLFF. CDR3 nucleotides: TGTGCCAGCAGCCCGGAGGGCCGTAATAATGAAAAACTGTTTTTT.

This sequence joins TRBV5-4 and TRBJ1-2; weak D call: TRBD1 (6 bases). This CDR3 is built from 13 residues. Germline CDR1 SGHNT, CDR2 YYREEE (reference sequence). The ends were cut back, 0 bases at V and 11 bases at J, with 14 bases in the middle. The chain's CDR3 is CASSLGGGVSYTF. The CDR3 nucleotides are TGTGCCAGCAGCTTGGGTGGGGGCGTGAGTTACACCTTC.

The chain joins TRBV5-4 to TRBJ2-7; possibly TRBD1 for D (5 bases). CDR3 size: 16 residues. CDR1 and CDR2 (germline): SGHNT, YYREEE (reference sequence). Trimming took 4 bases from V and 6 from J, leaving 23 bases between them. The chain's CDR3 is CASSPRKGQSQVEQYF. The CDR3 DNA sequence: TGTGCCAGCAGCCCGCGTAAGGGCCAGTCACAGGTCGAGCAGTACTTC. The whole variable domain, remainder taken from reference TRBV5-4 and TRBJ2-7, is ETGVTQSPTHLIKTRGQQVTLRCSSQSGHNTVSWYQQALGQGPQFIFQYYREEENGRGNFPPRFSGLQFPNYSSELNVNALELDDSALYLCASSPRKGQSQVEQYFGPGTRLTVT.

The chain employs TRBV6-1 and TRBJ1-5; possibly TRBD1 for D (6 bases). The CDR3 spans 15 residues. Between the trimmed V and J ends, which lost 5 bases and 6 bases, there was a span of 17 bases. CDR1 is MNHNS and CDR2 is SASEGT in the germline V gene. The CDR3 nucleotides read TGTGCCAGCAGTCCGGCGGGGGCGACGTCTCAGCCCCAGCATTTT. Amino acids: CASSPAGATSQPQHF.

The chain couples TRBV6-1 to TRBJ1-2, with 7 bases matching TRBD1. The CDR3 runs 18 residues. The J segment lost 4 bases and the V segment lost 0 bases, leaving 14 bases of the junction unmatched. Germline V lookup: CDR1 MNHNS, CDR2 SASEGT. CDR3 region: CASSEALTSGGRTYGYTF. As DNA, the CDR3 is TGTGCCAGCAGTGAAGCTCTCACCTCAGGGGGACGCACCTATGGCTACACCTTC.